The source of this T cell receptor (beta chain) is a study of CXCR3-negative and CXCR3-positive naive CD8 T cells. Background on the study: Approximately 140 million TRB reads were obtained in total, which works out to about 1.5 +/- 0.3 million per library. Notes on the study in general: More hydrophobic TRB CDR3s occurred in CXCR3-positive than in CXCR3-negative naive cells.

A note on this clonotype: The antigen remains undetermined.

The libraries of TRB cDNA were prepared using 5' RACE with UMI labels. TCRdb re-called the 5' RACE reads and gives one entry per CDR3 protein, without DNA. The table lists 60,000 to 70,000 distinct CDR3 sequences. Specimen: naive CXCR3+ CD8+ T cells from blood. Described subset: CD45RO-CCR7+CD27+CD95- naive CD8+ T cells expressing CXCR3 (TNR3+). This receptor was identified in a human donor in good health. Some clones in this sample may be carry-over from other donors' samples.

The CDR3: CASSALSGEQFF. The chain combines TRBV9 with TRBJ2-1; the D call from TCRdb, TRBD2, cannot be confirmed without DNA. The CDR3 totals 12 residues. Germline CDR1 SGDLS, CDR2 YYNGEE.